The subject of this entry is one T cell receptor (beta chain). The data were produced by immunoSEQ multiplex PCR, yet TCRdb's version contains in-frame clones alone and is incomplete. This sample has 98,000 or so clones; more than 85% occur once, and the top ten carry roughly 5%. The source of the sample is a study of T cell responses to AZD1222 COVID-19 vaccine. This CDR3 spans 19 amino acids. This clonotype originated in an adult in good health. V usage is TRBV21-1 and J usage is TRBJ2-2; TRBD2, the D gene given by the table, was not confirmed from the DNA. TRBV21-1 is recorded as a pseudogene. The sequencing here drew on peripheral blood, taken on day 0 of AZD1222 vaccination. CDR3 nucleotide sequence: TGTGCCAGCAGCAATGTAACTAGCGGGAGGAACACGAACACCGGGGAGCTGTTTTTT. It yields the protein CASSNVTSGRNTNTGELFF.